A selection of T cell receptor beta chains follows, all from one sample in a study of cytomegalovirus exposure and HLA in healthy donors. Repertoires were generated with immunoSEQ multiplex PCR, while TCRdb's copy carries only in-frame clones and drops some. The sample lists about 160,000 clones; about three quarters were seen once. Sequenced sample: PBMCs. The receptors stem from a female donor in good health and CMV-seronegative. The CDR3 runs from the conserved cysteine through the conserved F or W. The D gene is left open where the match is weak. Expanded clones get a size class; other rows say once, few or many, or leave the size out.

clone size	D gene	V gene	J gene	CDR3 DNA	CDR3 protein
NA	TRBD2	TRBV19	TRBJ2-3	TGTGCCAGTAGTTCGCTAGCGGGCACAGATACGCAGTATTTT	CASSSLAGTDTQYF
NA	TRBD2	TRBV2	TRBJ2-7	TGTGCCAGCAGTGTCGGGAGGGTTAGCTACGAGCAGTACTTC	CASSVGRVSYEQYF
once	TRBD2	TRBV10-3	TRBJ2-7	TGTGCCATCGGTGAAGCGGGAGGGACCTACGAGCAGTACTTC	CAIGEAGGTYEQYF
NA	NA	TRBV6-6	TRBJ2-7	TGTGCCAGCCGCACCGTGGGGGGGCAAACCTACGAGCAGTACTTC	CASRTVGGQTYEQYF
NA	NA	TRBV10-3	TRBJ2-7	TGTGCCATCAGCCGGGTTTCCTACGAGCAGTACTTC	CAISRVSYEQYF
NA	TRBD1	TRBV29-1	TRBJ1-3	TGCAGCGTTAGAGGACAGGGGTACGGAAACACCATATATTTT	CSVRGQGYGNTIYF
NA	TRBD2	TRBV6-5	TRBJ2-1	TGTGCCAGCAGTCTACTAGCGGGAGGGCCCAATGAGCAGTTCTTC	CASSLLAGGPNEQFF
NA	NA	TRBV5-1	TRBJ2-7	TGCGCCAGCAGCTTGGGGTCCGGGAGCTACGAGCAGTACTTC	CASSLGSGSYEQYF
NA	NA	TRBV5-6	TRBJ1-5	TGTGCCAGCAGCACGTCCGGGGGTATGAATCAGCCCCAGCATTTT	CASSTSGGMNQPQHF
NA	TRBD1	TRBV19	TRBJ1-5	TGTGCCAGTAGTATGGGACAGGGAAACAATCAGCCCCAGCATTTT	CASSMGQGNNQPQHF
NA	NA	TRBV7-3	TRBJ2-1	TGTGCCAGCAGCCCGACAGGGGAGGGCAATGAGCAGTTCTTC	CASSPTGEGNEQFF
NA	NA	TRBV4-1	TRBJ1-1	TGCGCCAGCAGCCAGCTACAGGGAGTCGTCACTGAAGCTTTCTTT	CASSQLQGVVTEAFF
NA	NA	TRBV11-2	TRBJ2-3	TGTGCCAGCAGCCCGGGACTTGTCACAGATACGCAGTATTTT	CASSPGLVTDTQYF
NA	TRBD1	TRBV19	TRBJ1-2	TGTGCCAGTAGTTGGGGACAGGGAAACTATGGCTACACCTTC	CASSWGQGNYGYTF
NA	TRBD2	TRBV27	TRBJ2-7	TGTGCCAGCAAAGCTAGCGGATCCTACGAGCAGTACTTC	CASKASGSYEQYF
NA	NA	TRBV6-1	TRBJ2-7	TGTGCCAGCAGAGGGGGGACGACAGGGAGCTACGAGCAGTACTTC	CASRGGTTGSYEQYF
NA	NA	TRBV6-1	TRBJ1-5	TGTGCCAGCAGCGAAGCCGGACAGAACAATCAGCCCCAGCATTTT	CASSEAGQNNQPQHF